This T cell receptor beta chain appears in the sequencing data of a study of cytomegalovirus exposure and HLA in healthy donors. Study results and limitations: A later look showed TCR association rates differing by HLA locus, highest for DRB1 and lowest for HLA-C. Indistinguishable V segments, including TRBV6-2 and TRBV6-3, were excluded. A likely sequencing artifact accounted for one observed cluster of highly shared sequence variants.

Vbeta (60) and Jbeta (13) primers were used in the PCR. The assay was immunoSEQ multiplex PCR, and TCRdb's table has in-frame clones only and misses some. This sample's table has roughly 220,000 clones. Trimming took 8 bases from V and 5 from J; bases not matched to a gene: 8. Germline CDR1 and CDR2: SEHNR and FQNEAQ (reference sequence). The CDR3 consists of 14 residues. Comments on this clone: Its specificity is not known. The same CDR3 is also encoded by other DNA sequences in this sample.

The sample taken for sequencing was PBMCs. The chain combines TRBV7-9 with TRBJ2-7; 11 nucleotides align to TRBD2. The source of this sequence is a girl aged 2 to 10 in good health and CMV-seropositive. CDR3 sequence: CASSLLAGENEQYF. In DNA form, the CDR3 reads TGTGCCAGCTCACTACTAGCGGGAGAGAACGAGCAGTACTTC.